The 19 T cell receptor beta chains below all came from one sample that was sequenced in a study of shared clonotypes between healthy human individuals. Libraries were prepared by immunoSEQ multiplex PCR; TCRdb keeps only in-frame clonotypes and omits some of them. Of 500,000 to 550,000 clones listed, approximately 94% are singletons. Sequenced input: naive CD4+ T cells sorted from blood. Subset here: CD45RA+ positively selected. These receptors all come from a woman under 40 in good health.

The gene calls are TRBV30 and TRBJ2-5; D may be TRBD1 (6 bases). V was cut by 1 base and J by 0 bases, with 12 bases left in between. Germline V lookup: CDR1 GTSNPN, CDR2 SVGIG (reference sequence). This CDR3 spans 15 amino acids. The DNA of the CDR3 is TGTGCCTGGAGTGGGGGGCACGATTACCAAGAGACCCAGTACTTC. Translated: CAWSGGHDYQETQYF.

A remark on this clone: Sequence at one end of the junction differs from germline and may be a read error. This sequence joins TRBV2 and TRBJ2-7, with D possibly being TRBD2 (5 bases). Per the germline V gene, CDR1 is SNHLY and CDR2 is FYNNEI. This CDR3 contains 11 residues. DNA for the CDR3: TGTGCCAGCAGGGAAGGAGGCGAGCAGTACTTC. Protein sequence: CASREGGEQYF. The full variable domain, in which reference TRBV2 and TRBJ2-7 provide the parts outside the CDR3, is EPEVTQTPSHQVTQMGQEVILRCVPISNHLYFYWYRQILGQKVEFLVSFYNNEISEKSEIFDDQFSVERPDGSNFTLKIRSTKLEDSAMYFCASREGGEQYFGPGTRLTVT.

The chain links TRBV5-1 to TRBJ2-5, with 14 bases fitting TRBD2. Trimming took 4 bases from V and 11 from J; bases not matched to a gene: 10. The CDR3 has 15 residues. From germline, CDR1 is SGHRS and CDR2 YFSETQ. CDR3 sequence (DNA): TGCGCCAGCAGCCCGTTGACTAGCGGGAGGGGGGAGCAGTACTTC. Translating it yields CASSPLTSGRGEQYF.

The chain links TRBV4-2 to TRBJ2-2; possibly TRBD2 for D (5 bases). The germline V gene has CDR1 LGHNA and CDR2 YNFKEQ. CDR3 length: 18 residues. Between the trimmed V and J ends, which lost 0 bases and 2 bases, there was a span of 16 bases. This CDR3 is CASSQETLGLANTGELFF. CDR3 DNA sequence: TGTGCCAGCAGCCAAGAGACTCTAGGACTGGCTAACACCGGGGAGCTGTTTTTT.

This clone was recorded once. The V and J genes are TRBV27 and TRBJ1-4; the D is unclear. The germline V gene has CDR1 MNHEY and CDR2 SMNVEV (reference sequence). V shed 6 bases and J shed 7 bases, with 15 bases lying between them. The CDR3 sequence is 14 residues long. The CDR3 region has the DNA TGTGCCAGCAGCTACGACACCGCGAGTGAAAAACTGTTTTTT. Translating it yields CASSYDTASEKLFF.

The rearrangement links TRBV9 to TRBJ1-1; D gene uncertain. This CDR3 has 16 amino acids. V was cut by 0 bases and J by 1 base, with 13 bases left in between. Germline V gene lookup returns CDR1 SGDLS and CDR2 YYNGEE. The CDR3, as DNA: TGTGCCAGCAGCGTAGTGAGAGACATCACGAACACTGAAGCTTTCTTT. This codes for CASSVVRDITNTEAFF.

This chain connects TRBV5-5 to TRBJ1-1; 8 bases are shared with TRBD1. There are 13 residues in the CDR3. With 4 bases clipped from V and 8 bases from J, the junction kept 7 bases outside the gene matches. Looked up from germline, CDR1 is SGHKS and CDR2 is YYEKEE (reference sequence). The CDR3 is CASSMGQVTEAFF. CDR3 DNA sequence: TGTGCCAGCAGCATGGGACAGGTCACGGAAGCTTTCTTT.

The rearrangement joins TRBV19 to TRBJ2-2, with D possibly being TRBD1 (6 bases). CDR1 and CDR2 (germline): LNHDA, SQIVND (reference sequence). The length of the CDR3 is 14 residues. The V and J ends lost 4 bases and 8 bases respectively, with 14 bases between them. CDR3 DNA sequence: TGTGCCAGTAGTAGCCAACTGGGGGCGGGGGAGCTGTTTTTT. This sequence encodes CASSSQLGAGELFF.

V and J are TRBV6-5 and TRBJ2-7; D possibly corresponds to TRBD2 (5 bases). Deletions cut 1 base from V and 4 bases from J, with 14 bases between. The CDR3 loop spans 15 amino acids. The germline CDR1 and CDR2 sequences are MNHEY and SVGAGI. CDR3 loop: CASSYLVGVVYEQYF. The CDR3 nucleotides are TGTGCCAGCAGTTACTTGGTGGGAGTCGTTTACGAGCAGTACTTC.

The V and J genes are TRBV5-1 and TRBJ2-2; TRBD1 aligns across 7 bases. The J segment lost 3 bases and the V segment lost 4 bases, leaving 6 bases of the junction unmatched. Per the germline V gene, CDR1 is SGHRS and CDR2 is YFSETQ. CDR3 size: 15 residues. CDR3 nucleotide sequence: TGCGCCAGCAGCCCGACAGGGCGCGACACCGGGGAGCTGTTTTTT. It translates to CASSPTGRDTGELFF.

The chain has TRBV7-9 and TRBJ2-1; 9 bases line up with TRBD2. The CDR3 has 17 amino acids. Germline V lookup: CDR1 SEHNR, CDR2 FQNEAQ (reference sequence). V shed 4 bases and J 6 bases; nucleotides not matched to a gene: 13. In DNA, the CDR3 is TGTGCCAGCAGCTCCGGCTATAGCGGGAGTAACCGCAATGAGCAGTTCTTC. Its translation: CASSSGYSGSNRNEQFF. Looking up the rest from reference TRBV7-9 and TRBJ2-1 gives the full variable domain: DTGVSQNPRHKITKRGQNVTFRCDPISEHNRLYWYRQTLGQGPEFLTYFQNEAQLEKSRLLSDRFSAERPKGSFSTLEIQRTEQGDSAMYLCASSSGYSGSNRNEQFFGPGTRLTVL.

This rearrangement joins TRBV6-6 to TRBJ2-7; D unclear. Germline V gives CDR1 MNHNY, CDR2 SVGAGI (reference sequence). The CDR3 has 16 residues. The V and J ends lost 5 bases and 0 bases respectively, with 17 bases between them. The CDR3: CASSVSATLPSYEQYF. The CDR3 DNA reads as TGTGCCAGCAGTGTGTCGGCCACCCTCCCCTCCTACGAGCAGTACTTC.

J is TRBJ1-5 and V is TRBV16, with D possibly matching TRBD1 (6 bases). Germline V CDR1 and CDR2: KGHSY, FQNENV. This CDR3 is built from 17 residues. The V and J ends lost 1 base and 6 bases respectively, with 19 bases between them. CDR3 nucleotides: TGTGCCAGCAGCCAATGGTACGGGGGCCGGGGAATTCAGCCCCAGCATTTT. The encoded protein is CASSQWYGGRGIQPQHF.

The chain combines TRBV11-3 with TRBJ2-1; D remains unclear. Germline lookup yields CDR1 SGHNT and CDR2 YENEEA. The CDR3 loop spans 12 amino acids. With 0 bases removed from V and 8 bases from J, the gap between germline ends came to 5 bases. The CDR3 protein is CASSLDRHEQFF. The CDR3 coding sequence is TGTGCCAGCAGCTTAGATCGGCATGAGCAGTTCTTC.

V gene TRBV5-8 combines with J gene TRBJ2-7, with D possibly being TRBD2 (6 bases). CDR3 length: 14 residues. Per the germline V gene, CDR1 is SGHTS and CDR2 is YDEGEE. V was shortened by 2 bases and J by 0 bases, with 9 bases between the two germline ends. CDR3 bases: TGTGCCAGCAGCTTCCAGCGGGTCTCCTACGAGCAGTACTTC. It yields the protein CASSFQRVSYEQYF. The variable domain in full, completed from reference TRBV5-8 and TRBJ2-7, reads EAGVTQSPTHLIKTRGQQATLRCSPISGHTSVYWYQQALGLGLQFLLWYDEGEERNRGNFPPRFSGRQFPNYSSELNVNALELEDSALYLCASSFQRVSYEQYFGPGTRLTVT.

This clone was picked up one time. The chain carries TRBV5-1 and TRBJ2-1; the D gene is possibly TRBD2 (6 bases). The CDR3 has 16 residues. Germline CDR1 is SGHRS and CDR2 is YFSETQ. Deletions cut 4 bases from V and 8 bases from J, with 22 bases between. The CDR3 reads CASSAEGFGRGDEQFF. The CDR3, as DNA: TGCGCCAGCAGCGCGGAGGGTTTTGGTCGGGGCGATGAGCAGTTCTTC.

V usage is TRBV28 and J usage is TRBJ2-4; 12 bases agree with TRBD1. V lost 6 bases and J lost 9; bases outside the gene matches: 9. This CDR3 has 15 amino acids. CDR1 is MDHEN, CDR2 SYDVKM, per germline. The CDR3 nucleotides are TGTGCCAGCAGCCAGCAAGGGACAGGGGGCCTCATTCAGTACTTC. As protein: CASSQQGTGGLIQYF.

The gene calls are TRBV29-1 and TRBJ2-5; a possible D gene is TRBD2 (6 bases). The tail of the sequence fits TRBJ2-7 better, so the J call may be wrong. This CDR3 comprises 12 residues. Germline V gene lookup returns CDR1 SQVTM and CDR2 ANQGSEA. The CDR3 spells CSVRGSIYEQYF. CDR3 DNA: TGCAGCGTTCGGGGGTCTATCTACGAGCAGTACTTC.

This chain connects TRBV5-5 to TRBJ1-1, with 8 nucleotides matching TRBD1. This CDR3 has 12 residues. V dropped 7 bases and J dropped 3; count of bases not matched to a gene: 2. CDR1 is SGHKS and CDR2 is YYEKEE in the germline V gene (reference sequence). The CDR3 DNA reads TGTGCCAGCGACAGGGGAGACACTGAAGCTTTCTTT. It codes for CASDRGDTEAFF.